The 20 T cell receptor beta chains presented below share a single source sample, sequenced in a study of cytomegalovirus exposure and HLA in healthy donors. 60 Vbeta and 13 Jbeta primers were used in PCR. The assay was immunoSEQ multiplex PCR, and TCRdb's table has in-frame clones only and misses some. Of about 120,000 clones listed, 81% are singletons. Sequenced: PBMCs. The source of these receptors is a woman aged 25 to 39 in good health and CMV-seronegative.

The chain combines TRBV19 with TRBJ1-1; perhaps TRBD1 as D (5 bases). Trimming stripped 2 bases from V and 6 bases from J, with 10 bases between. The CDR3 length is 13 residues. CDR1 and CDR2 (germline): LNHDA, SQIVND (reference sequence). CDR3 residues: CASSIRGAAEAFF. The CDR3, as DNA: TGTGCCAGTAGTATACGCGGGGCAGCTGAAGCTTTCTTT.

The chain couples TRBV10-2 to TRBJ2-7, with D possibly TRBD2 on 6 matching bases. CDR1 WSHSY and CDR2 SAAADI come from the germline V gene. V lost 8 bases and J 3 bases, leaving 23 bases between the germline ends. This CDR3 has 16 amino acids. As DNA, the CDR3 is TGCGCCAGCCAGCCCCGGCGGGACCCCTCCTACTACGAGCAGTACTTC. It codes for CASQPRRDPSYYEQYF.

The chain combines TRBV2 with TRBJ2-7, with D tentatively TRBD1 (6 bases). Germline lookup yields CDR1 SNHLY and CDR2 FYNNEI. The V and J ends lost 6 bases and 3 bases respectively, with 12 bases between them. CDR3 size: 13 residues. CDR3 bases: TGTGCCAGCAGACCTACAGGGCTCTACGAGCAGTACTTC. It yields the protein CASRPTGLYEQYF.

The chain couples TRBV5-4 to TRBJ2-7; D not resolved. The V end lost 0 bases, the J end lost 1 base, and 14 bases lay between the germline ends. The CDR3 consists of 16 residues. Germline-derived CDR1 and CDR2 are SGHNT and YYREEE (reference sequence). The CDR3 sequence is CASSLATAGLSYEQYF. CDR3 DNA: TGTGCCAGCAGCTTGGCGACCGCTGGGCTATCCTACGAGCAGTACTTC.

A remark on this clone: Other DNA sequences in this specimen translate into the identical CDR3. The chain links TRBV5-1 to TRBJ2-1, with D uncertain. V was shortened by 0 bases and J by 5 bases, with 6 bases between the two germline ends. The germline CDR1 and CDR2 sequences are SGHRS and YFSETQ. CDR3 length equals 13 residues. CDR3 DNA: TGCGCCAGCAGCTTGGACAGAGACAATGAGCAGTTCTTC. Translation gives CASSLDRDNEQFF.

The chain has TRBV7-2 and TRBJ2-3; 7 positions agree with TRBD2. Germline V lookup: CDR1 SGHTA, CDR2 FQGNSA. J lost 0 bases, V lost 2 bases, and 2 bases had no gene match. The CDR3 extends over 15 amino acids. As DNA, the CDR3 is TGTGCCAGCAGCTTACTAGCGGATAGCACAGATACGCAGTATTTT. This codes for CASSLLADSTDTQYF.

The V gene is TRBV5-4, the J gene TRBJ2-5; 7 bases agree with TRBD2. Trimming removed 4 bases from V and 1 base from J; junction bases left unmatched: 1. Germline CDR1 reads SGHNT; CDR2 reads YYREEE (reference sequence). This CDR3 region has 13 residues. The CDR3 spells CASSPGGQETQYF. CDR3 DNA: TGTGCCAGCAGCCCGGGGGGCCAAGAGACCCAGTACTTC.

The chain recombines TRBV27 with TRBJ2-2; 13 bases agree with TRBD2. The ends lost 4 bases at V and 8 bases at J; junction bases unmatched: 4. This CDR3 is 15 amino acids long. The germline gives CDR1 MNHEY, CDR2 SMNVEV (reference sequence). The CDR3 DNA is TGTGCCAGCAGTTGGACTAGCGGGAGACCGGGGGAGCTGTTTTTT. This translates into CASSWTSGRPGELFF.

This clone was seen just once. The V gene is TRBV6-1, the J gene TRBJ1-4; TRBD1 agrees at 7 bases. V lost 4 bases to trimming and J lost 0 bases; unmatched junction nucleotides: 11. CDR1 is MNHNS, CDR2 SASEGT, per germline. CDR3 length: 18 amino acids. As DNA, the CDR3 is TGTGCCAGCAGTGCGGGACAGACGGCATTTGCAACTAATGAAAAACTGTTTTTT. Translated: CASSAGQTAFATNEKLFF.

The chain carries TRBV27 and TRBJ1-1; D may be TRBD1 (6 bases). Germline V gene data show CDR1 as MNHEY and CDR2 as SMNVEV (reference sequence). CDR3 length equals 13 residues. The V end was cut by 5 bases, the J end by 1 base, with 8 bases between. The DNA of the CDR3 is TGTGCCAGCAGTCTGGGACAGAACACTGAAGCTTTCTTT. Translating it yields CASSLGQNTEAFF.

The chain couples TRBV5-1 to TRBJ2-7; a possible D gene is TRBD2 (6 bases). V was shortened by 4 bases and J by 8 bases, with 13 bases between the two germline ends. This CDR3 is built from 12 residues. CDR1 is SGHRS and CDR2 is YFSETQ in the germline V gene. CDR3 sequence (DNA): TGCGCCAGCAGCCCATCGGGGGTCCAGCAGTACTTC. It yields the protein CASSPSGVQQYF. The variable domain in full, completed from reference TRBV5-1 and TRBJ2-7, reads KAGVTQTPRYLIKTRGQQVTLSCSPISGHRSVSWYQQTPGQGLQFLFEYFSETQRNKGNFPGRFSGRQFSNSRSEMNVSTLELGDSALYLCASSPSGVQQYFGPGTRLTVT.

This clone was seen just once. Written as DNA, the CDR3 is TGCGCCCGAGTCCGGACAGGGTATAGCAATCAGCCCCAGCATTTT. Its translation is CARVRTGYSNQPQHF. The gene calls are TRBV10-1 and TRBJ1-5; 8 bases map to TRBD1. Germline V gene sequence: CDR1 WNHNN, CDR2 SYGVQD (reference sequence). The CDR3 totals 15 residues. The V and J ends lost 11 bases and 0 bases, in that order; junction bases with no gene match: 9.

The CDR3 is CASSRSLSGGLDTQYF. CDR3 DNA: TGTGCCAGCAGCCGATCCCTCTCGGGAGGGTTAGATACGCAGTATTTT. This chain uses TRBV7-8 with TRBJ2-3; the match to TRBD2 covers 8 bases. Germline V gene data show CDR1 as SGHVS and CDR2 as FQNEAQ. This CDR3 contains 16 residues. After removal of 5 bases from V and 5 bases from J, the junction contained 12 bases not matched to a gene.

The rearrangement uses TRBV27 and TRBJ2-3; D possibly corresponds to TRBD2 (5 bases). The germline V gene encodes CDR1 MNHEY and CDR2 SMNVEV (reference sequence). Deletions cut 2 bases from V and 5 bases from J, with 11 bases between. CDR3 length: 14 amino acids. This chain's CDR3 is CASSLRGSGDTQYF. CDR3 nucleotides: TGTGCCAGCAGTTTACGAGGGAGTGGAGATACGCAGTATTTT.

The chain combines TRBV6-4 with TRBJ2-2; D uncertain. From germline, CDR1 is MRHNA and CDR2 SNTAGT. The CDR3 runs 13 residues. The V end was cut by 4 bases, the J end by 5 bases, with 8 bases between. As DNA, the CDR3 is TGTGCCAGCAGTGCCGAGGCAACCGGGGAGCTGTTTTTT. It is translated as CASSAEATGELFF.

CDR3 nucleotide sequence: TGTGCCAGCAGCTTACGGTCGGGGAGCTCTGGGGCCAACGTCCTGACTTTC. Encoded protein: CASSLRSGSSGANVLTF. V is TRBV7-2 and J is TRBJ2-6; the D gene is possibly TRBD2 (5 bases). Trimming shortened V by 2 bases and J by 0 bases, and 11 bases separated the two germline ends. The germline CDR1 and CDR2 sequences are SGHTA and FQGNSA. This CDR3 region has 17 residues.

The table lists this clone with a count of one. V gene TRBV2 combines with J gene TRBJ1-5; D unclear. Germline V gene data show CDR1 as SNHLY and CDR2 as FYNNEI. CDR3 length equals 13 residues. Trimming took off 8 bases at V and 7 bases at J, with 15 bases between the two ends. This CDR3 reads CASGFSGAQPQHF. The CDR3 nucleotides read TGTGCCAGCGGGTTCTCGGGTGCCCAGCCCCAGCATTTT.

This clone was counted a single time. The rearrangement uses TRBV7-9 and TRBJ2-4; the match to TRBD1 covers 9 bases. Germline values: CDR1 SEHNR, CDR2 FQNEAQ (reference sequence). With V trimmed by 0 bases and J by 7 bases, 4 bases remained unmatched. This CDR3 spans 15 amino acids. Written as DNA, the CDR3 is TGTGCCAGCAGCTTAGCGAGGACAGGGGTGAACATTCAGTACTTC. This gives the protein CASSLARTGVNIQYF.

This sequence joins TRBV5-4 and TRBJ2-2; weak D call: TRBD2 (5 bases). Germline V gene data show CDR1 as SGHNT and CDR2 as YYREEE (reference sequence). The CDR3 has 15 amino acids. V dropped 0 bases and J dropped 0 bases, with 6 bases sitting between them. The DNA for the CDR3 is TGTGCCAGCAGCTTGGCCGGGGCGAACACCGGGGAGCTGTTTTTT. Translation gives CASSLAGANTGELFF.

The gene calls are TRBV18 and TRBJ2-3; 8 bases are a match to TRBD1. V lost 5 bases and J lost 5; bases outside the gene matches: 9. The CDR3 spans 15 residues. Looked up from germline, CDR1 is KGHSH and CDR2 is LQKENI. CDR3: CASSEGGRGQDTQYF. The CDR3, as DNA: TGTGCCAGCTCAGAAGGAGGCAGGGGGCAAGATACGCAGTATTTT.